This section outlines one TCR beta chain sequence together with its context. Its antigen is as yet unknown. Germline V lookup: CDR1 SGDLS, CDR2 YYNGEE. Trimming stripped 0 bases from V and 8 bases from J, with 17 bases between. The CDR3 runs 15 residues. The sample is drawn from a study of T cell repertoires in cytomegalovirus infection. Study background: Matching HLA type, along with CMV infection, was indicated by public TCR beta signatures. General study findings and limits: CMV-specific TCR beta clonotypes restricted by HLA-C were the ones dominating the ex vivo response. There were carriers of CMV plus the relevant HLA, and cumulative public TCR beta family frequency identified them.

TCRdb reanalysed the reads using MiXCR and keeps one entry per CDR3 protein. This table holds around 740,000 distinct CDR3 sequences, roughly 36% found once. The V and J genes are TRBV9 and TRBJ1-2; D perhaps matches TRBD1 (5 bases). Sequenced sample: PBMCs. The sequence came from a human donor in good health (CMV status not recorded). Some clones in this sample may be carry-over from other donors' samples. The DNA of the CDR3 is TGTGCCAGCAGCGTAGGGGGCAGGGACCTGCAAGGCTACACCTTC. Translating it yields CASSVGGRDLQGYTF.